Listed below are T cell receptor beta chains from one sample, sequenced in a study of T cell repertoires in cytomegalovirus infection. TCRdb itself ran the reads through MiXCR, one entry per CDR3 protein. Among about 700,000 distinct CDR3 sequences listed, around 32% were seen once. The antigens for these receptors are not known. Sequencing was performed on cultured PBMCs, taken from culture after CMV antigen stimulation. These receptors all come from a human donor in good health (CMV status not recorded). Some clones in this sample may be carry-over from other donors' samples. CDR3s include the opening cysteine and the closing phenylalanine or tryptophan. The order of the fields is J gene, V gene, clone size, D gene, CDR3 DNA, CDR3 protein. D genes are given only for firm matches. Where a row states a size, it is once, few, many or the class of an expanded clone; other rows omit it.

j_call: TRBJ2-5
v_call: TRBV19
clone_size: .
d_call: .
cdr3_nt: TGTGCCAACCTTGCCCAGGGTCCTCAGCAAGAGACCCAGTACTTC
cdr3_aa: CANLAQGPQQETQYF

j_call: TRBJ2-2
v_call: TRBV7-2
clone_size: many
d_call: .
cdr3_nt: TGTGCCAGCAGCCCGAGCGGGCCAGCGAACACCGGGGAGCTGTTTTTT
cdr3_aa: CASSPSGPANTGELFF

j_call: TRBJ1-2
v_call: TRBV27
clone_size: .
d_call: .
cdr3_nt: TGTGCCAGCAGTCGCTTCCGAGGGATCGCGTTTGGCTACACCTTC
cdr3_aa: CASSRFRGIAFGYTF

j_call: TRBJ1-5
v_call: TRBV28
clone_size: once
d_call: TRBD1
cdr3_nt: TGTGCCAGCAGCCTCGGACAGGGGGCCACCCAGCCCCAGCATTTT
cdr3_aa: CASSLGQGATQPQHF

j_call: TRBJ2-7
v_call: TRBV6-2/TRBV6-3
clone_size: .
d_call: .
cdr3_nt: TGTGCCAGCAGTTACGGGCATAGGTACGAGCAGTACTTC
cdr3_aa: CASSYGHRYEQYF

j_call: TRBJ2-7
v_call: TRBV20-1
clone_size: .
d_call: TRBD2
cdr3_nt: TGCAGTGCAACCCCGGGACTAGCGGGAGTTTACGACGAGCAGTACTTC
cdr3_aa: CSATPGLAGVYDEQYF

j_call: TRBJ2-7
v_call: TRBV12-5
clone_size: few
d_call: .
cdr3_nt: TGTGCTAGTGGGATGAGCGGCCTGAGGGCCTACGAGCAGTACTTC
cdr3_aa: CASGMSGLRAYEQYF

j_call: TRBJ2-2
v_call: TRBV18
clone_size: .
d_call: .
cdr3_nt: TGTGCCAGCTCACCTAATCGGGGAACCGGGGAGCTGTTTTTT
cdr3_aa: CASSPNRGTGELFF

j_call: TRBJ2-2
v_call: TRBV7-9
clone_size: few
d_call: TRBD1
cdr3_nt: TGTGCCAGCAGCTCCACACAGGGGATGGACACCGGGGAGCTGTTTTTT
cdr3_aa: CASSSTQGMDTGELFF

j_call: TRBJ2-1
v_call: TRBV15
clone_size: .
d_call: .
cdr3_nt: TGTGCCACCAGCAGGGGGGCGGCGGGTGAGCAGTTCTTC
cdr3_aa: CATSRGAAGEQFF

j_call: TRBJ2-3
v_call: TRBV19
clone_size: .
d_call: TRBD2
cdr3_nt: TGTGCCAGCCGGACTAGCGGGGTCTTAGATACGCAGTATTTT
cdr3_aa: CASRTSGVLDTQYF

j_call: TRBJ1-4
v_call: TRBV9
clone_size: .
d_call: .
cdr3_nt: TGTGCCAGCAGCGGCGAGAAGGTGATGAATGAAAAACTGTTTTTT
cdr3_aa: CASSGEKVMNEKLFF

j_call: TRBJ2-5
v_call: TRBV10-3
clone_size: few
d_call: TRBD2
cdr3_nt: TGTGCCATCAGTGAGTCGCCGAGGACTAGCGGGAGAGTACAAGAGACCCAGTACTTC
cdr3_aa: CAISESPRTSGRVQETQYF

j_call: TRBJ2-2
v_call: TRBV7-2
clone_size: .
d_call: TRBD2
cdr3_nt: TGTGCCAGCACTCGGGCTAGCGGATACACCGGGGAGCTGTTTTTT
cdr3_aa: CASTRASGYTGELFF

j_call: TRBJ1-4
v_call: TRBV20-1
clone_size: few
d_call: .
cdr3_nt: TGCAGTGCTAGGGGCTGGGCCGATGAAGAAAAACTGTTTTTT
cdr3_aa: CSARGWADEEKLFF

j_call: TRBJ1-5
v_call: TRBV27
clone_size: few
d_call: TRBD1
cdr3_nt: TGTGCCAGCAGAGGGGACAGTGCCAATCAGCCCCAGCATTTT
cdr3_aa: CASRGDSANQPQHF

j_call: TRBJ2-5
v_call: TRBV7-2
clone_size: once
d_call: TRBD2
cdr3_nt: TGTGCCAGCAGCTGGGGGCTAGCGGGAGTTCAGACCCAGTACTTC
cdr3_aa: CASSWGLAGVQTQYF

j_call: TRBJ2-3
v_call: TRBV6-2/TRBV6-3
clone_size: .
d_call: .
cdr3_nt: TGTGCCAGCAAGATCTCCCTCGGCACAGATACGCAGTATTTT
cdr3_aa: CASKISLGTDTQYF

j_call: TRBJ2-1
v_call: TRBV5-1
clone_size: .
d_call: TRBD1
cdr3_nt: TGCGCCAGCAGCTTACCGGGACAGGGATTCTTAGGGTCCTACAATGAGCAGTTCTTC
cdr3_aa: CASSLPGQGFLGSYNEQFF

j_call: TRBJ2-7
v_call: TRBV7-9
clone_size: .
d_call: .
cdr3_nt: TGTGCCAGCAGCTTAGTTGGGTCCCAAGGGCCCGAGCAGTACTTC
cdr3_aa: CASSLVGSQGPEQYF

j_call: TRBJ2-5
v_call: TRBV6-2/TRBV6-3
clone_size: few
d_call: TRBD2
cdr3_nt: TGTGCCAGCAGTACCAGATTGGCGGGAGGAACAGAGACCCAGTACTTC
cdr3_aa: CASSTRLAGGTETQYF

j_call: TRBJ2-1
v_call: TRBV4-1
clone_size: few
d_call: .
cdr3_nt: TGCGCCAGCAGCCAAGGGTCTCGGAATGAGCAGTTCTTC
cdr3_aa: CASSQGSRNEQFF

j_call: TRBJ1-2
v_call: TRBV7-6
clone_size: .
d_call: TRBD1
cdr3_nt: TGTGCCAGCAGCCAGGCGGCAGGGGGCGCCTATGGCTACACCTTC
cdr3_aa: CASSQAAGGAYGYTF

j_call: TRBJ2-5
v_call: TRBV29-1
clone_size: .
d_call: TRBD2
cdr3_nt: TGCAGCGTTGAGAAGACTAGCGGGGGGGCTCTTTTATCTGAGACCCAGTACTTC
cdr3_aa: CSVEKTSGGALLSETQYF

j_call: TRBJ2-5
v_call: TRBV6-5
clone_size: few
d_call: .
cdr3_nt: TGTGCCAGCAGTTACTTCGGTGAGACCCAGTACTTC
cdr3_aa: CASSYFGETQYF

j_call: TRBJ1-5
v_call: TRBV2
clone_size: once
d_call: .
cdr3_nt: TGTGCCAGCAGTCGAACGCACAACAATCAGCCCCAGCATTTT
cdr3_aa: CASSRTHNNQPQHF

j_call: TRBJ2-5
v_call: TRBV9
clone_size: .
d_call: .
cdr3_nt: TGTGCCAGCAGCGTAACAGAGGGGAGGATACAAGAGACCCAGTACTTC
cdr3_aa: CASSVTEGRIQETQYF

j_call: TRBJ1-1
v_call: TRBV7-8
clone_size: few
d_call: .
cdr3_nt: TGTGCCAGCAGCGCCCGGTGGGGTCTAAACACTGAAGCTTTCTTT
cdr3_aa: CASSARWGLNTEAFF

j_call: TRBJ2-1
v_call: TRBV5-4
clone_size: .
d_call: TRBD1
cdr3_nt: TGTGCCAGCAGTACCGGGACAGGGCCTCGCGGGGGTGAGCAGTTCTTC
cdr3_aa: CASSTGTGPRGGEQFF

j_call: TRBJ2-5
v_call: TRBV10-3
clone_size: .
d_call: .
cdr3_nt: TGTGCCATCAGTGGGGGGACGGAAGAGACCCAGTACTTC
cdr3_aa: CAISGGTEETQYF

j_call: TRBJ1-3
v_call: TRBV5-6
clone_size: .
d_call: TRBD1
cdr3_nt: TGTGCCAGCAGTCTGGCGTTGAAATGGACAGGGGGCGGAAACACCATATATTTT
cdr3_aa: CASSLALKWTGGGNTIYF

j_call: TRBJ2-7
v_call: TRBV20-1
clone_size: .
d_call: TRBD2
cdr3_nt: TGCAGTGCTAGGGGGGGGGGAGGTGGCGAGCAGTACTTC
cdr3_aa: CSARGGGGGEQYF

j_call: TRBJ2-3
v_call: TRBV12-5
clone_size: .
d_call: .
cdr3_nt: TGTGCTAGTGGTTGGGCCCCCCTCGGTGTGGGGCACACAGATACGCAGTATTTT
cdr3_aa: CASGWAPLGVGHTDTQYF